This T cell receptor beta chain was sequenced in a study of regulatory T cells in long-lasting Graves disease. In this sample, this clonotype turned up many times. Construction of TCR beta libraries relied on iRepertoire HTBI primers and on Arm-PCR targeting CDR3 regions. TCRdb re-derived calls from the multiplex PCR reads in MiXCR, one entry per CDR3 protein. The sample records fewer than 650,000 distinct CDR3 sequences, around 17% being singletons. The V and J ends lost 0 bases and 0 bases respectively, with 9 bases between them. The CDR3 covers 16 residues. The V gene's germline CDR1 is MDHEN and CDR2 SYDVKM. The time point: newly diagnosed GD, antithyroid drugs for less than 3 months. After RNA was extracted from PBMCs, the TCR library was made from it. This sample also belongs to another study, concerning T cells in Graves' hyperthyroidism and ophthalmopathy. That investigation notes: Uncontrolled infection, other autoimmune disease, pregnancy or lactation led to exclusion. Clinicians diagnosed patients from clinical symptoms, serum thyroxine and TRAb, thyroid ultrasound and orbital computed tomography. TCR CDR3 underwent first-round RT-PCR with the HTBI primer set.

The sequences come from peripheral blood mononuclear cells (PBMCs), collected at new diagnosis, from a patient treated with antithyroid drugs. The rearrangement links TRBV28 to TRBJ2-1; D is unclear. The sequence was collected from a woman aged 30 to 39 with Graves disease. DNA for the CDR3: TGTGCCAGCAGTTTATGGCTCTCGAGCTCCTACAATGAGCAGTTCTTC. It is translated as CASSLWLSSSYNEQFF.